This TCR beta chain is from a study of T cell clones after liver transplantation. Study background: Liver transplant recipients had immunosuppression withdrawal attempted within 2 years. TCRbeta sequencing after a pre-transplant mixed lymphocyte reaction identified graft-donor-reactive clones, later tracked in post-transplant blood.

Proliferating CFSE-low MLR cells were sequenced to define alloreactive TCRbeta sequences. TCRdb's table, derived via immunoSEQ multiplex PCR, lists solely in-frame clones and lacks some. The data hold about 2,900 clones, with 20% to 25% observed a single time. By its share, this clone is medium-sized (0.01 to 0.1%). No antigen is known for it. Overall study results and limits: In a couple of subjects, few donor cells limited the measurable donor-reactive repertoire.

This TCR was sampled from a human patient who received a liver transplant. Certain T cells may be donor cells from the graft. The sequenced sample was CD4+ T cells from PBMCs cultured with third-party cells.

The CDR3 bases are TGTGCCAGCAGCGCGTTATTATCGATGAACACTGAAGCTTTCTTT. Its translation: CASSALLSMNTEAFF. The rearrangement links TRBV9 to TRBJ1-1; no firm D call. In germline, CDR1 is SGDLS, CDR2 YYNGEE. V lost 3 bases and J lost 0, with 12 bases in between. The CDR3 is 15 residues long.